This T cell receptor (beta chain) emerged from a study of Ad26.COV2.S vaccination and SARS-CoV-2 variants. Clones were read by immunoSEQ multiplex PCR, and TCRdb kept only the in-frame ones, dropping some. The sample lists roughly 680,000 clones, about 89% occurring once. Trimming stripped 5 bases from V and 4 bases from J, with 17 bases between. CDR1 SEHNR and CDR2 FQNEAQ come from the germline V gene (reference sequence). The CDR3 covers 15 residues. Study findings and constraints: Vaccinees displayed broader spike-specific TCR repertoires than placebo recipients.

On this clone: Its antigen remains unidentified.

Stated treatment: around 19 received Ad26.COV2.S at low or high dose, single or two shots; several received placebo; per-sample allocation not given. Day 63 after the first vaccine or placebo injection was the time point for sampling. An 18-55-year-old adult in Boston served as donor. The clonotype was recovered from a person aged 18-60 years who received the Ad26.COV2.S COVID-19 vaccine or a placebo. The sample consisted of peripheral blood, taken in a trial of Ad26.COV2.S vaccine versus placebo. The V gene is TRBV7-9, the J gene TRBJ1-2; possibly TRBD1 for D (6 bases). CDR3 DNA: TGTGCCAGCAGCCCAGTGGCCGGGGGCACCTATGGCTACACCTTC. Protein: CASSPVAGGTYGYTF. Supplemented by reference TRBV7-9 and TRBJ1-2, the full variable domain reads DTGVSQNPRHKITKRGQNVTFRCDPISEHNRLYWYRQTLGQGPEFLTYFQNEAQLEKSRLLSDRFSAERPKGSFSTLEIQRTEQGDSAMYLCASSPVAGGTYGYTFGSGTRLTVV.